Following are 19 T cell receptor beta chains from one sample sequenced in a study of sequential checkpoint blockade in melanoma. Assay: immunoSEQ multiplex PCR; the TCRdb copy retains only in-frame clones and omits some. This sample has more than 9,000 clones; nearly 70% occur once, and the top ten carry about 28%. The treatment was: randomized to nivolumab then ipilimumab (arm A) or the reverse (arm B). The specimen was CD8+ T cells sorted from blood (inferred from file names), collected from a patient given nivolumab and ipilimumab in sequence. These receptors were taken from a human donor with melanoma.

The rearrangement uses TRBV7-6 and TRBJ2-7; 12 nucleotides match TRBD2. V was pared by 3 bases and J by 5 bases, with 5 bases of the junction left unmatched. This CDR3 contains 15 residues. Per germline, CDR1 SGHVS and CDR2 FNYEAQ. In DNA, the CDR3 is TGTGCCAGCAGCTTTCTAGCGGGAGGGCCAGACGAGCAGTACTTC. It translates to CASSFLAGGPDEQYF.

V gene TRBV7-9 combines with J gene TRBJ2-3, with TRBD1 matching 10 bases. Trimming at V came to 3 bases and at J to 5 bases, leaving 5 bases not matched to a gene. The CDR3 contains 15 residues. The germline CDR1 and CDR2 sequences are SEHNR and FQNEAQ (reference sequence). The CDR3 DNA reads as TGTGCCAGCAGCTTGGGGACAGGGGTGGGAGATACGCAGTATTTT. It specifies CASSLGTGVGDTQYF.

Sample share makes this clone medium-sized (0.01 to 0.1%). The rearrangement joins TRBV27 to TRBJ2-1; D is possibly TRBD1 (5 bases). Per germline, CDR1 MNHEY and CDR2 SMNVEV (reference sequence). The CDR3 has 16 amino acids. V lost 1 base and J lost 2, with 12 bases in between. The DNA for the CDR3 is TGTGCCAGCAGTTTATTGGCAGGGAAGACCTACAATGAGCAGTTCTTC. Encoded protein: CASSLLAGKTYNEQFF.

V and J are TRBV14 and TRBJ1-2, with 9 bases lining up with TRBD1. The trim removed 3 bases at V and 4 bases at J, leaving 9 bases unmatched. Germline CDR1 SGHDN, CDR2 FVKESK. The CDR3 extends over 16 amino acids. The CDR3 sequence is CASSHNPGGQGYGYTF. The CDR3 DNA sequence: TGTGCCAGCAGCCACAATCCCGGGGGACAGGGCTATGGCTACACCTTC.

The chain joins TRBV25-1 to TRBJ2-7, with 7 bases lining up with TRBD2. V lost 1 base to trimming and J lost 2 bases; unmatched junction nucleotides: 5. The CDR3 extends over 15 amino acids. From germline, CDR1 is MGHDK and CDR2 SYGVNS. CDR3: CASSEWEGFPYEQYF. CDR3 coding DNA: TGTGCCAGCAGTGAATGGGAGGGGTTTCCCTACGAGCAGTACTTC.

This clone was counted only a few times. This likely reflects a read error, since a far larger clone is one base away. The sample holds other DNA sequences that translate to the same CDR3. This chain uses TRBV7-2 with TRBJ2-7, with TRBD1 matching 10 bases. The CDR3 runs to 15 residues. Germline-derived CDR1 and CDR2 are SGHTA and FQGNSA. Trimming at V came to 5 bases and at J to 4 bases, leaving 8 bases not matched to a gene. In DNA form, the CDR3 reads TGTGCCAGCAGCCCTGGACAGGGGGAAGGGTACGAGCAGTACTTC. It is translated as CASSPGQGEGYEQYF.

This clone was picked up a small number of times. The CDR3 DNA follows: TGCGCCAGCAGTGAGCGGGACAGGGGCTACAATGAGCAGTTCTTC. Its translation is CASSERDRGYNEQFF. The rearrangement joins TRBV10-1 to TRBJ2-1, with 10 bases identical to TRBD1. Germline V CDR1 and CDR2: WNHNN, SYGVQD (reference sequence). The V gene end was trimmed by 2 bases and the J gene end by 3 bases; junction bases not matched to a gene: 1. This CDR3 is built from 15 residues.

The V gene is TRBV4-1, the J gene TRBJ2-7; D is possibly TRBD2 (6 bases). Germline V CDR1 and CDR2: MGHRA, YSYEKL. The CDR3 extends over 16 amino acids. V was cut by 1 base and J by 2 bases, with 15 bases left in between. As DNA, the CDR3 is TGCGCCAGCAGCCAAGCCGACGGGAGAAGGACCTACGAGCAGTACTTC. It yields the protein CASSQADGRRTYEQYF.

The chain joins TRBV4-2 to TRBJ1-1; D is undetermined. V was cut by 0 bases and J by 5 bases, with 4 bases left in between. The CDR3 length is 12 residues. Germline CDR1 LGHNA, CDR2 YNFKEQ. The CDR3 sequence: CASSQDYTEAFF. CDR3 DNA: TGTGCCAGCAGCCAAGATTATACTGAAGCTTTCTTT.

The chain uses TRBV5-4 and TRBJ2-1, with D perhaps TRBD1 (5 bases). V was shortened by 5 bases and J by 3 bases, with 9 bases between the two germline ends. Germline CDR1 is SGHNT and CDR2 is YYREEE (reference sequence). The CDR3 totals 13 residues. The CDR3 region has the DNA TGTGCCAGCAGGTCTGACAGCTACAATGAGCAGTTCTTC. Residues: CASRSDSYNEQFF.

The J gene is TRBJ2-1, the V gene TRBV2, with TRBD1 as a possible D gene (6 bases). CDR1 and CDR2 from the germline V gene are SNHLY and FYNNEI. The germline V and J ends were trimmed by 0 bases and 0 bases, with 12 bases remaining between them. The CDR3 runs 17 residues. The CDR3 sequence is CASSEAQGPSSYNEQFF. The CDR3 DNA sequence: TGTGCCAGCAGTGAAGCGCAGGGGCCGAGCTCCTACAATGAGCAGTTCTTC.

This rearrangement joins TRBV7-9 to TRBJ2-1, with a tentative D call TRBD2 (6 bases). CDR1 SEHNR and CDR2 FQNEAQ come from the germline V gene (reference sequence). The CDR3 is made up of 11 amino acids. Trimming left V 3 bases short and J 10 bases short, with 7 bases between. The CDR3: CASSLEGEQFF. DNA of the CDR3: TGTGCCAGCAGCTTGGAGGGAGAGCAGTTCTTC.

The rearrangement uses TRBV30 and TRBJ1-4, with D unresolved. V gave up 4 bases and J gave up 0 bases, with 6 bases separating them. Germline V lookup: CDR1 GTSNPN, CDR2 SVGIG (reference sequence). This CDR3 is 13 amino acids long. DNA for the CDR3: TGTGCCTGGAACTATGCAACTAATGAAAAACTGTTTTTT. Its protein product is CAWNYATNEKLFF.

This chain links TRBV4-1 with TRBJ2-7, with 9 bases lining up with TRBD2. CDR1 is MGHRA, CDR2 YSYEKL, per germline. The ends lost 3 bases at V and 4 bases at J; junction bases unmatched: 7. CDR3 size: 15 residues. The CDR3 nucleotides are TGCGCCAGCAGCCAGCGGGAGGGCGGGTTTTACGAGCAGTACTTC. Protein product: CASSQREGGFYEQYF.

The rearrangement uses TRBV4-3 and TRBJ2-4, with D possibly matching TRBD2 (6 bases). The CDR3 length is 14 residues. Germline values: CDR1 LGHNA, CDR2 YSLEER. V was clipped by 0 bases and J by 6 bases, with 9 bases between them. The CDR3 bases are TGCGCCAGCAGCCAAGATCTGGGGGGAAACATTCAGTACTTC. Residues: CASSQDLGGNIQYF.

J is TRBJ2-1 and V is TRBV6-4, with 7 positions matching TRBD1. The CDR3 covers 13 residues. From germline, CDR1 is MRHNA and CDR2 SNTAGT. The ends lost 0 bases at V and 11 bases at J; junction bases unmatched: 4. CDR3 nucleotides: TGTGCCAGCAGTGACTCAGGGACAGTGAAGCAGTTCTTC. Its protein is CASSDSGTVKQFF.

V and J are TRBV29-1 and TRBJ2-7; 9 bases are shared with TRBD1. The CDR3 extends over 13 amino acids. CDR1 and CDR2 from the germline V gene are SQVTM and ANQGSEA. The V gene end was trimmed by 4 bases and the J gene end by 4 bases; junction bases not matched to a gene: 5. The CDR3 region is CSVGTGEGYEQYF. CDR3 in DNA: TGCAGCGTTGGGACAGGGGAAGGGTACGAGCAGTACTTC.

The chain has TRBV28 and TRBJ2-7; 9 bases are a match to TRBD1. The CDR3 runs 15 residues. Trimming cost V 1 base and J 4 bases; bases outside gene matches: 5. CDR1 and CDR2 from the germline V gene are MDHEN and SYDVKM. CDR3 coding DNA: TGTGCCAGCAGTTTATCGGGGACAGGGAATTACGAGCAGTACTTC. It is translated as CASSLSGTGNYEQYF.

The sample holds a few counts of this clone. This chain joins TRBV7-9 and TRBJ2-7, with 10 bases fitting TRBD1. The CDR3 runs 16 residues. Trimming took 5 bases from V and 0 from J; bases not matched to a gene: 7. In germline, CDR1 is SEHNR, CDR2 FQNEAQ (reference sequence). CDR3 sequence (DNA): TGTGCCAGCAGCCCCGGGACAGGGGCGAGCTCCTACGAGCAGTACTTC. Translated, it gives CASSPGTGASSYEQYF.